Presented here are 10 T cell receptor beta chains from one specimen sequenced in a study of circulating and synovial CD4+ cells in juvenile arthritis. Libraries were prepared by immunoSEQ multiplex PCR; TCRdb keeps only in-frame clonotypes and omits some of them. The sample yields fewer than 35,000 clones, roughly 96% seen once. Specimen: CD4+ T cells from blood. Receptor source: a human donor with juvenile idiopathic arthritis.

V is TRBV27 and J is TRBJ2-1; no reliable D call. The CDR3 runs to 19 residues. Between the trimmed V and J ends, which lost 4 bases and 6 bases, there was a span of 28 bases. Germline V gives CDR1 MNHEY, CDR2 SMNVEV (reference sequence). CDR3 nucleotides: TGTGCCAGCAGTTCCCACCTAGTCACGACCAGACGATTCCCCAATGAGCAGTTCTTC. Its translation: CASSSHLVTTRRFPNEQFF.

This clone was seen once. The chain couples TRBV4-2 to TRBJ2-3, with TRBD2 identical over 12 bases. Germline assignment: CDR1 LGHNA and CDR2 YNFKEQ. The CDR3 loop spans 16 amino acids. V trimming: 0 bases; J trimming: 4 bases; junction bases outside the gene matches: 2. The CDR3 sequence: CASSQDPSGGADTQYF. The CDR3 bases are TGTGCCAGCAGCCAAGATCCTAGCGGGGGGGCAGATACGCAGTATTTT.

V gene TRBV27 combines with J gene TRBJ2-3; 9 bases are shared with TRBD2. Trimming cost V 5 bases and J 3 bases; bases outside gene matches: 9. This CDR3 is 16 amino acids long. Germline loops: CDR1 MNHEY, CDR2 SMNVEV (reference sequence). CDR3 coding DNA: TGTGCCAGCAGTCACCGCGGGGGGGTGTTAACAGATACGCAGTATTTT. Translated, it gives CASSHRGGVLTDTQYF.

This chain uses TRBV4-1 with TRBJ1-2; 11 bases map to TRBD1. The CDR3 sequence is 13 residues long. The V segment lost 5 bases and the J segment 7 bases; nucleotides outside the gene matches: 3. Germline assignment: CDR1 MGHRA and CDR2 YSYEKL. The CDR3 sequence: CASSDGTGGGYTF. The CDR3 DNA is TGCGCCAGCAGCGACGGGACAGGGGGTGGCTACACCTTC.

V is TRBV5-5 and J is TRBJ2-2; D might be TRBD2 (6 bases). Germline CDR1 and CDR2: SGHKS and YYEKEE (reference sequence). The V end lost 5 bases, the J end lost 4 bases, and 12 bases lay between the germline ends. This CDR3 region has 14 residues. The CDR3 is CASRAGSGTGELFF. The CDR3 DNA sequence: TGTGCCAGCAGAGCGGGCAGCGGCACCGGGGAGCTGTTTTTT.

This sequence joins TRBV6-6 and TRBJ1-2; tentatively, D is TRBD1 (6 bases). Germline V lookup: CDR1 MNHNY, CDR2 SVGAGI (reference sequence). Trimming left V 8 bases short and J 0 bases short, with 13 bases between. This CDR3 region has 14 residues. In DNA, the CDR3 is TGTGCCAGCGCCCGGGAGGGGGCTAACTATGGCTACACCTTC. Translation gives CASAREGANYGYTF.

The CDR3 spells CASSLGEAGRNEQFF. CDR3 in DNA: TGTGCCAGCAGCTTGGGTGAGGCAGGGAGGAATGAGCAGTTCTTC. The chain links TRBV5-4 to TRBJ2-1; D possibly corresponds to TRBD2 (6 bases). CDR1 is SGHNT, CDR2 YYREEE, per germline (reference sequence). The CDR3 loop spans 15 amino acids. The ends were cut back, 0 bases at V and 7 bases at J, with 14 bases in the middle.

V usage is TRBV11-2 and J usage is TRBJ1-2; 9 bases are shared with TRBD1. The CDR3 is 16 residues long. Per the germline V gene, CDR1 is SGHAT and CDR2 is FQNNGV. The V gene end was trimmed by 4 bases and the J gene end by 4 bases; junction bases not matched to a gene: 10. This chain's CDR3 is CASSSIRRDRVYGYTF. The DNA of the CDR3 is TGTGCCAGCAGCTCCATTAGACGGGACAGGGTCTATGGCTACACCTTC.

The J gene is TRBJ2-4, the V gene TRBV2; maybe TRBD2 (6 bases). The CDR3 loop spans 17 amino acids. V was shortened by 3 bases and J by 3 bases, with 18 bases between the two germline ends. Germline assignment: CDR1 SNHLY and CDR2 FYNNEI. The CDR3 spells CASSDPPLLRGKNIQYF. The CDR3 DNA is TGTGCCAGCAGTGACCCCCCCCTCCTGCGGGGCAAAAACATTCAGTACTTC.

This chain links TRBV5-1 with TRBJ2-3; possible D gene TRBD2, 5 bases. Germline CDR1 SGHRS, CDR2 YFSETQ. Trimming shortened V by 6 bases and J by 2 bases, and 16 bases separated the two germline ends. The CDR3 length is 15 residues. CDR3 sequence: CASKFGETPTDTQYF. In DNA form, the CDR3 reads TGCGCCAGCAAATTCGGGGAAACCCCCACAGATACGCAGTATTTT.